These 28 T cell receptor beta chains came from one sample sequenced in a study of cytomegalovirus exposure and HLA in healthy donors. 13 Jbeta primers and 60 Vbeta primers were used for the PCR. Only in-frame clones appear in the TCRdb table, and some are missing; sequencing was by immunoSEQ multiplex PCR. The profile covers roughly 100,000 clones, with roughly a tenth appearing a single time and about 5.7% taken by the ten largest. Sequencing input: PBMCs. These receptors were taken from a man aged 35 to 55 in good health and CMV-seropositive.

This clone was seen more than once but under ten times. This sequence joins TRBV7-9 and TRBJ2-5, with TRBD1 identical over 9 bases. The junction had 6 bases not matched to a gene; V was cut back by 5 bases and J by 5 bases. The CDR3 runs to 14 residues. Germline V gene lookup returns CDR1 SEHNR and CDR2 FQNEAQ (reference sequence). In nucleotides, the CDR3 is TGTGCCAGCAGCCCCGGACAGGGGACGGAGACCCAGTACTTC. Translated: CASSPGQGTETQYF. Filled out from reference TRBV7-9 and TRBJ2-5, the complete variable domain reads DTGVSQNPRHKITKRGQNVTFRCDPISEHNRLYWYRQTLGQGPEFLTYFQNEAQLEKSRLLSDRFSAERPKGSFSTLEIQRTEQGDSAMYLCASSPGQGTETQYFGPGTRLLVL.

The CDR3 protein is CSVKTGSTDTQYF. The CDR3 bases are TGCAGCGTAAAGACAGGGAGTACAGATACGCAGTATTTT. V gene TRBV29-1 combines with J gene TRBJ2-3; 7 bases are shared with TRBD1. Trimming took 6 bases from V and 3 from J; bases not matched to a gene: 6. The CDR3 is 13 amino acids. The germline V gene encodes CDR1 SQVTM and CDR2 ANQGSEA.

This chain links TRBV4-3 with TRBJ1-2; maybe TRBD1 (6 bases). The V end lost 1 base, the J end lost 3 bases, and 9 bases lay between the germline ends. Germline V gives CDR1 LGHNA, CDR2 YSLEER. This CDR3 has 14 residues. The DNA of the CDR3 is TGCGCCAGCAGCCAAGTCAACAGGGACTATGGCTACACCTTC. Amino acids: CASSQVNRDYGYTF.

In DNA, the CDR3 is TGTGCCAGCAGTTCCAGGGGTAACACCATATATTTT. Encoded protein: CASSSRGNTIYF. This sequence joins TRBV27 and TRBJ1-3; a weak D match, TRBD1 (6 bases). Germline V gene lookup returns CDR1 MNHEY and CDR2 SMNVEV (reference sequence). V was clipped by 4 bases and J by 7 bases, with 8 bases between them. The CDR3 runs 12 residues.

This clone was counted many times. This sequence joins TRBV6-5 and TRBJ2-5; 9 bases are shared with TRBD1. Germline CDR1 reads MNHEY; CDR2 reads SVGAGI. The ends lost 7 bases at V and 2 bases at J; junction bases unmatched: 5. The CDR3 is 14 amino acids. For the CDR3, the DNA is TGTGCCAGCAATCCGACAGGGGGGCAAGAGACCCAGTACTTC. Its translation is CASNPTGGQETQYF.

This clone was counted only a few times. The chain uses TRBV2 and TRBJ1-5; no reliable D call. The V and J ends lost 3 bases and 10 bases respectively, with 16 bases between them. Germline V lookup: CDR1 SNHLY, CDR2 FYNNEI. The CDR3 covers 14 residues. This chain's CDR3 is CASSDDRTNEPQHF. CDR3 nucleotides: TGTGCCAGCAGTGACGATAGGACTAATGAACCCCAGCATTTT.

The gene calls are TRBV5-1 and TRBJ2-7, with 11 bases aligning to TRBD2. In germline, CDR1 is SGHRS, CDR2 YFSETQ. Germline trimming cut 4 bases from V and 4 bases from J; bases unmatched to any gene: 16. The CDR3 is made up of 18 amino acids. This chain's CDR3 is CASSETSGSMIGWYEQYF. In nucleotides, the CDR3 is TGCGCCAGCAGCGAAACTAGCGGGAGTATGATCGGCTGGTACGAGCAGTACTTC.

The chain recombines TRBV5-8 with TRBJ1-2; D is uncertain. V dropped 0 bases and J dropped 4 bases, with 7 bases sitting between them. CDR3 size: 13 residues. Germline lookup yields CDR1 SGHTS and CDR2 YDEGEE. CDR3 residues: CASSLETGYGYTF. CDR3 DNA sequence: TGTGCCAGCAGCTTGGAGACGGGCTATGGCTACACCTTC.

This clone has a handful of counts. The gene calls are TRBV11-3 and TRBJ1-4; a weak D match, TRBD1 (5 bases). V lost 4 bases and J lost 6, with 15 bases in between. In germline, CDR1 is SGHNT, CDR2 YENEEA. This CDR3 has 15 amino acids. The CDR3: CASSSRDLKDEKLFF. CDR3 DNA sequence: TGTGCCAGCAGCTCCCGGGACTTAAAGGATGAAAAACTGTTTTTT.

This rearrangement joins TRBV14 to TRBJ1-4, with TRBD1 as a possible D gene (5 bases). V shed 2 bases and J shed 5 bases, with 12 bases lying between them. Germline V gene lookup returns CDR1 SGHDN and CDR2 FVKESK. The CDR3 extends over 15 amino acids. DNA of the CDR3: TGTGCCAGCAGCCAATATCGTGGGGCGAATGAAAAACTGTTTTTT. This translates into CASSQYRGANEKLFF.

The chain carries TRBV7-9 and TRBJ2-2; no firm D call. V dropped 5 bases and J dropped 4 bases, with 8 bases sitting between them. Germline V gene data show CDR1 as SEHNR and CDR2 as FQNEAQ (reference sequence). CDR3 size: 13 residues. The CDR3 reads CASSPGLTGELFF. DNA of the CDR3: TGTGCCAGCAGCCCGGGTCTCACCGGGGAGCTGTTTTTT.

The chain has TRBV28 and TRBJ2-7; perhaps TRBD1 as D (5 bases). The CDR3 totals 15 residues. The V and J ends lost 9 bases and 1 base respectively, with 19 bases between them. Per germline, CDR1 MDHEN and CDR2 SYDVKM. The CDR3 sequence is CASTTSGILSYEQYF. As DNA, the CDR3 is TGTGCCAGTACAACCTCAGGGATTCTATCCTACGAGCAGTACTTC.

CDR3 sequence (DNA): TGCAGCGTTGTTCATGGAAACACCATATATTTT. This translates into CSVVHGNTIYF. The chain links TRBV29-1 to TRBJ1-3, with D uncertain. V shed 4 bases and J shed 3 bases, with 4 bases lying between them. There are 11 residues in the CDR3. Germline lookup yields CDR1 SQVTM and CDR2 ANQGSEA.

The table lists this clone with a few counts. This chain connects TRBV9 to TRBJ2-7, with 7 positions matching TRBD2. CDR3 length equals 15 residues. CDR1 and CDR2 from the germline V gene are SGDLS and YYNGEE. With V trimmed by 2 bases and J by 4 bases, 9 bases remained unmatched. The CDR3 DNA is TGTGCCAGCAGCGTCTCGGGCGGGAGTCGGTACGAGCAGTACTTC. Translating it yields CASSVSGGSRYEQYF. The entire variable domain, with the rest obtained from reference TRBV9 and TRBJ2-7, is as follows: DSGVTQTPKHLITATGQRVTLRCSPRSGDLSVYWYQQSLDQGLQFLIQYYNGEERAKGNILERFSAQQFPDLHSELNLSSLELGDSALYFCASSVSGGSRYEQYFGPGTRLTVT.

V and J are TRBV11-3 and TRBJ1-1; weak D call: TRBD1 (6 bases). Germline values: CDR1 SGHNT, CDR2 YENEEA. The length of the CDR3 is 16 residues. V lost 1 base to trimming and J lost 0 bases, with 12 bases between them. The DNA of the CDR3 is TGTGCCAGCAGCTTAGGGTTGGGACAACTGAACACTGAAGCTTTCTTT. It translates to CASSLGLGQLNTEAFF. The whole variable domain, remainder taken from reference TRBV11-3 and TRBJ1-1, is EAGVVQSPRYKIIEKKQPVAFWCNPISGHNTLYWYLQNLGQGPELLIRYENEEAVDDSQLPKDRFSAERLKGVDSTLKIQPAELGDSAVYLCASSLGLGQLNTEAFFGQGTRLTVV.

The J gene is TRBJ1-2, the V gene TRBV11-2; no reliable D call. Between the trimmed V and J ends, which lost 5 bases and 4 bases, there was a span of 17 bases. Germline V gene sequence: CDR1 SGHAT, CDR2 FQNNGV. CDR3 size: 15 residues. CDR3 in DNA: TGTGCCAGCAGCACCCAATGGCCCTCGGGCTATGGCTACACCTTC. It specifies CASSTQWPSGYGYTF. The entire variable domain, with the rest obtained from reference TRBV11-2 and TRBJ1-2, is as follows: EAGVAQSPRYKIIEKRQSVAFWCNPISGHATLYWYQQILGQGPKLLIQFQNNGVVDDSQLPKDRFSAERLKGVDSTLKIQPAKLEDSAVYLCASSTQWPSGYGYTFGSGTRLTVV.

This clone was seen a few times. In DNA, the CDR3 is TGTGCCAGCAGCGAACAGGCGAGCCAGCCCCAGCATTTT. It yields the protein CASSEQASQPQHF. The chain is built from TRBV4-2 and TRBJ1-5; possible D gene TRBD1, 5 bases. Trimming stripped 5 bases from V and 7 bases from J, with 12 bases between. The germline gives CDR1 LGHNA, CDR2 YNFKEQ. This CDR3 spans 13 amino acids.

This CDR3 is CATSRRLQGNYGYTF. DNA of the CDR3: TGTGCCACCAGCAGAAGACTACAGGGAAACTATGGCTACACCTTC. The chain couples TRBV15 to TRBJ1-2, with D perhaps matching TRBD1 (6 bases). This CDR3 spans 15 amino acids. Trimming took off 2 bases at V and 2 bases at J, with 12 bases between the two ends. The V gene's germline CDR1 is LNHNV and CDR2 YYDKDF (reference sequence). The complete variable domain, with remaining parts taken from reference TRBV15 and TRBJ1-2, reads DAMVIQNPRYQVTQFGKPVTLSCSQTLNHNVMYWYQQKSSQAPKLLFHYYDKDFNNEADTPDNFQSRRPNTSFCFLDIRSPGLGDTAMYLCATSRRLQGNYGYTFGSGTRLTVV.

In DNA form, the CDR3 reads TGTGCCAGCAGCCAAACACAGGGTTTTGGTAAAGAGACCCAGTACTTC. Translating it yields CASSQTQGFGKETQYF. J is TRBJ2-5 and V is TRBV7-9; tentative D call: TRBD1 (6 bases). This CDR3 contains 16 residues. Looked up from germline, CDR1 is SEHNR and CDR2 is FQNEAQ (reference sequence). V was clipped by 5 bases and J by 3 bases, with 19 bases between them.

V usage is TRBV9 and J usage is TRBJ2-5, with D perhaps TRBD1 (6 bases). Trimming pared 3 bases from V and 4 bases from J, leaving 16 bases between. This CDR3 comprises 15 residues. Germline lookup yields CDR1 SGDLS and CDR2 YYNGEE. This CDR3 is CASSAPTGSRETQYF. CDR3 sequence (DNA): TGTGCCAGCAGCGCGCCCACAGGGTCTAGAGAGACCCAGTACTTC.

V and J are TRBV29-1 and TRBJ1-5; possibly TRBD1 for D (5 bases). The CDR3 is 14 residues long. The germline V gene encodes CDR1 SQVTM and CDR2 ANQGSEA. Trimming removed 7 bases at V and 2 bases at J, with 15 bases between. The CDR3 DNA reads as TGCAGCGCCAGGGTCGGGGAGGGCAATCAGCCCCAGCATTTT. It codes for CSARVGEGNQPQHF.

This clone was found a few times. CDR3 nucleotides: TGCAGCGTTCTTGGGACAGTAGGCAAAAACATTCAGTACTTC. Its protein is CSVLGTVGKNIQYF. V and J are TRBV29-1 and TRBJ2-4, with 7 bases aligning to TRBD1. Germline V lookup: CDR1 SQVTM, CDR2 ANQGSEA. CDR3 size: 14 residues. Trimming took 5 bases from V and 3 from J; bases not matched to a gene: 7.

This clone showed up just a few times. The chain carries TRBV2 and TRBJ1-1, with 7 bases fitting TRBD1. Losses at the gene ends were 5 bases for V and 1 base for J; bases not matched to a gene: 1. The CDR3 is 13 amino acids. CDR1 and CDR2 from the germline V gene are SNHLY and FYNNEI. The CDR3 DNA reads as TGTGCCAGCAGTCGACAGGGGAACACTGAAGCTTTCTTT. This codes for CASSRQGNTEAFF.

The chain uses TRBV7-9 and TRBJ2-7, with 9 bases fitting TRBD2. Germline V lookup: CDR1 SEHNR, CDR2 FQNEAQ (reference sequence). The V gene end was trimmed by 4 bases and the J gene end by 4 bases; junction bases not matched to a gene: 5. The CDR3 totals 14 residues. The CDR3 DNA follows: TGTGCCAGCAGCTCTAGACTAGCGGAATACGAGCAGTACTTC. It specifies CASSSRLAEYEQYF.

The chain combines TRBV29-1 with TRBJ2-1; D may be TRBD1 (5 bases). Germline CDR1 reads SQVTM; CDR2 reads ANQGSEA. This CDR3 is built from 12 residues. V lost 3 bases to trimming and J lost 4 bases, with 7 bases between them. The CDR3 region has the DNA TGCAGCGTTGAGGCAGGGTACAATGAGCAGTTCTTC. Its translation is CSVEAGYNEQFF.

The chain joins TRBV7-2 to TRBJ1-1, with 8 bases that match TRBD1. With 4 bases clipped from V and 2 bases from J, the junction kept 3 bases outside the gene matches. The CDR3 loop spans 14 amino acids. Per the germline V gene, CDR1 is SGHTA and CDR2 is FQGNSA. The CDR3 loop reads CASSWGQVNTEAFF. DNA of the CDR3: TGTGCCAGCAGCTGGGGACAGGTAAACACTGAAGCTTTCTTT.

This chain links TRBV6-5 with TRBJ1-5; 10 bases are shared with TRBD1. Germline values: CDR1 MNHEY, CDR2 SVGAGI. This CDR3 has 15 residues. J was trimmed by 6 bases and V by 4 bases; bases with no gene match: 6. The CDR3 protein is CASSSGTGDGQPQHF. The CDR3 coding sequence is TGTGCCAGCAGTTCAGGGACAGGGGACGGTCAGCCCCAGCATTTT.

The chain employs TRBV10-3 and TRBJ1-5, with D maybe TRBD1 (5 bases). CDR1 and CDR2 from the germline V gene are ENHRY and SYGVKD. The CDR3 contains 15 residues. V lost 0 bases to trimming and J lost 6 bases, with 12 bases between them. The CDR3 loop reads CAISESGLLGQPQHF. In DNA, the CDR3 is TGTGCCATCAGTGAGTCGGGACTTCTGGGTCAGCCCCAGCATTTT.